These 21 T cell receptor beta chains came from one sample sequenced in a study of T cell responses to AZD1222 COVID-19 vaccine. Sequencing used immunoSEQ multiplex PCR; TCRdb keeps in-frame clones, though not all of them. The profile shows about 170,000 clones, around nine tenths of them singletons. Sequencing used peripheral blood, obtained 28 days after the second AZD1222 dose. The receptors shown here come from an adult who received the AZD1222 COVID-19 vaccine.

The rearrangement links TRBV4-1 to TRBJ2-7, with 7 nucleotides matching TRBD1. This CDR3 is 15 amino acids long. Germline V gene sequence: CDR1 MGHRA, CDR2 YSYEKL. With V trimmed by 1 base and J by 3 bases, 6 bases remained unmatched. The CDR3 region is CASSQGGGTSYEQYF. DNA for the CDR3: TGCGCCAGCAGCCAAGGAGGGGGCACAAGCTACGAGCAGTACTTC.

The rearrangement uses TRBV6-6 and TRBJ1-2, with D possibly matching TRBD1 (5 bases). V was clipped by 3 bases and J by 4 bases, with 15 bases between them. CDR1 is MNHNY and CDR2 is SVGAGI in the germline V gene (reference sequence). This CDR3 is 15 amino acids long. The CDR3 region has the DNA TGTGCCAGCAGTTATTGGCAGGGAGGAGGCTATGGCTACACCTTC. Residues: CASSYWQGGGYGYTF.

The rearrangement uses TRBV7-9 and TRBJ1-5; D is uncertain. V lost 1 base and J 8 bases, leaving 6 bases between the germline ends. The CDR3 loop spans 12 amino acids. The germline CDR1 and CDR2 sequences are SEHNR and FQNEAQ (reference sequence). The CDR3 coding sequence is TGTGCCAGCAGCTTAGTTGGTGAGCCCCAGCATTTT. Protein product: CASSLVGEPQHF.

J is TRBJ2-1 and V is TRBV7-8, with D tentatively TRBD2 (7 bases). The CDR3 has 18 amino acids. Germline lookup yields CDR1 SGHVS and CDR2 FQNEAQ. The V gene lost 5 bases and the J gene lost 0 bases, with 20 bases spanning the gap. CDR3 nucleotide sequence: TGTGCCAGCAGCCAAGCCCCCGGGGGGCCGAGCTCCTACAATGAGCAGTTCTTC. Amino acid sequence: CASSQAPGGPSSYNEQFF.

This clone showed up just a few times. This CDR3 is CASGLVGEGHINQPQHF. In DNA, the CDR3 is TGTGCTAGTGGTTTGGTAGGGGAGGGACACATCAATCAGCCCCAGCATTTT. The chain carries TRBV12-5 and TRBJ1-5; D might be TRBD1 (6 bases). The germline CDR1 and CDR2 sequences are LGHNT and FRNRAP. Trimming shortened V by 0 bases and J by 3 bases, and 15 bases separated the two germline ends. The CDR3 runs 17 residues.

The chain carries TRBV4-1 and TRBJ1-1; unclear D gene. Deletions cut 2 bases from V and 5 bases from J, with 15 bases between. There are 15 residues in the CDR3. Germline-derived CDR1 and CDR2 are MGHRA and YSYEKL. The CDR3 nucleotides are TGCGCCAGCAGCCAACTTCTAGGCTCTTTTACTGAAGCTTTCTTT. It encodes CASSQLLGSFTEAFF.

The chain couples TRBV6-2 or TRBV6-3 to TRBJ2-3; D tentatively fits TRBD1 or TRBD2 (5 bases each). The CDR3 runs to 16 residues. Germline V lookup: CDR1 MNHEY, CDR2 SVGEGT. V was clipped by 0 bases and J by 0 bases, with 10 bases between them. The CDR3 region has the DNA TGTGCCAGCAGTTACTCCGGGACGACTAGCACAGATACGCAGTATTTT. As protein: CASSYSGTTSTDTQYF.

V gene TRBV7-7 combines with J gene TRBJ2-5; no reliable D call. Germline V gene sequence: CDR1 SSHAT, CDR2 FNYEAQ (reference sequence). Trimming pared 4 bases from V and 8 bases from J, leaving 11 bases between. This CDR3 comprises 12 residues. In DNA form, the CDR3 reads TGTGCCAGCAGCTCAAACAAGGGAACCCAGTACTTC. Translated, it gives CASSSNKGTQYF.

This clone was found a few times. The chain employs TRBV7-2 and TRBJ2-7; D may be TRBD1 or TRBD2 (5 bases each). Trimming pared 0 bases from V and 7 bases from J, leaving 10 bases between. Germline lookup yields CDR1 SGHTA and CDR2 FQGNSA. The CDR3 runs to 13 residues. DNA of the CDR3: TGTGCCAGCAGCTTAGCGGGGGTCCAGGAGCAGTACTTC. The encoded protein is CASSLAGVQEQYF.

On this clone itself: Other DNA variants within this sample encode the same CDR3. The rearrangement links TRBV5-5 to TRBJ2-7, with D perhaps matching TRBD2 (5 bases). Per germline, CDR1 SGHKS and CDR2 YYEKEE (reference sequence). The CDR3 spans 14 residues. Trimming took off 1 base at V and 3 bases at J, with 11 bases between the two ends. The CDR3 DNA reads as TGTGCCAGCAGCTTGTACGGGGAGATCTACGAGCAGTACTTC. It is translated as CASSLYGEIYEQYF.

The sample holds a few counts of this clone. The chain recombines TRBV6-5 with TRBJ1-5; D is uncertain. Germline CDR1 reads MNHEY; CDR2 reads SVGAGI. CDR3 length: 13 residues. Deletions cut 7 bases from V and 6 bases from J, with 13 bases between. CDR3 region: CASTIREGQPQHF. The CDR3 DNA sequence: TGTGCCAGCACTATAAGGGAGGGTCAGCCCCAGCATTTT.

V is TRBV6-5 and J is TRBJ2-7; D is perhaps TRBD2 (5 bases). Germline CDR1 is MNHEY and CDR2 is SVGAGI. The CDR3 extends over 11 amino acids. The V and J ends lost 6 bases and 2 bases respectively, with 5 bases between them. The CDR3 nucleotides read TGTGCCAGCAGGACTACCTACGAGCAGTACTTC. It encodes CASRTTYEQYF.

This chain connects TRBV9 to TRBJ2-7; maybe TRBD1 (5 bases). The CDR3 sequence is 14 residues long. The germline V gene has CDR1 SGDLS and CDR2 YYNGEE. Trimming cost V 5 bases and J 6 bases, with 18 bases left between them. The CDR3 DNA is TGTGCCAGCAGTGTGGGCGTTATTGGGGCCGAGCAGTACTTC. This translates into CASSVGVIGAEQYF.

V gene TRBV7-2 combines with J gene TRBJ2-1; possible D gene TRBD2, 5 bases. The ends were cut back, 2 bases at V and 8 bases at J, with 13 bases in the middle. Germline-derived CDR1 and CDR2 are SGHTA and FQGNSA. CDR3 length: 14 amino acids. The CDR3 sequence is CASSLTRGTDEQFF. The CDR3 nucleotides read TGTGCCAGCAGCTTAACCCGGGGAACGGATGAGCAGTTCTTC.

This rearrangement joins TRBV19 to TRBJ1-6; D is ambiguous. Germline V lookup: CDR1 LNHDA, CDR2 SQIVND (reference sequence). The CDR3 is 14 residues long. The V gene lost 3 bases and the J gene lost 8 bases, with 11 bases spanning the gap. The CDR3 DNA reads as TGTGCCAGTAGTATCCGGGATCGCTATTCACCCCTCCACTTT. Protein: CASSIRDRYSPLHF.

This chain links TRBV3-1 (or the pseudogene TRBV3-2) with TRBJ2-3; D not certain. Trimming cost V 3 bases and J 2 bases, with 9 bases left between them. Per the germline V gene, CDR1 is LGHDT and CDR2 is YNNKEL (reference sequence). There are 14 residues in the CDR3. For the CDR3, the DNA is TGTGCCAGCAGCCAGGGATACTTCACAGATACGCAGTATTTT. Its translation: CASSQGYFTDTQYF.

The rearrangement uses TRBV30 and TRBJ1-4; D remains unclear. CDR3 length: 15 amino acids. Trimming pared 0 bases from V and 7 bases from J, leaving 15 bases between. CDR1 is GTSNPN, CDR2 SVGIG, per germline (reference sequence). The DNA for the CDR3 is TGTGCCTGGAGTGTACTGGGTGGTCCGGGTGAAAAACTGTTTTTT. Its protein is CAWSVLGGPGEKLFF.

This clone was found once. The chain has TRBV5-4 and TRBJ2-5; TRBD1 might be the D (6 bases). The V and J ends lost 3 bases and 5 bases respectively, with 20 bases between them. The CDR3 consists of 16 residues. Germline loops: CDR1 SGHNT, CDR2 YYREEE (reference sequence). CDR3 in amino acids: CASSSTGQGKGETQYF. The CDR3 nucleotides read TGTGCCAGCAGCTCGACAGGCCAAGGGAAGGGGGAGACCCAGTACTTC.

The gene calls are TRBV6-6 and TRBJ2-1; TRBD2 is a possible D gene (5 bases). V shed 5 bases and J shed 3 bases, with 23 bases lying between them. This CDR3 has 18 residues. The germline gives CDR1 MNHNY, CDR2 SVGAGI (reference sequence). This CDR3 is CASSPAHSGTTFYNEQFF. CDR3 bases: TGTGCCAGCAGTCCCGCCCACAGCGGAACAACCTTCTACAATGAGCAGTTCTTC.

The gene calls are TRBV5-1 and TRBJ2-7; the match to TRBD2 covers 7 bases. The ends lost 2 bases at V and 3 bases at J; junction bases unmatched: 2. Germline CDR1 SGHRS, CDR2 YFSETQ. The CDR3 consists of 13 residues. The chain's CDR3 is CASSLGEGYEQYF. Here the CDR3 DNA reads TGCGCCAGCAGCTTAGGGGAGGGCTACGAGCAGTACTTC.

Here the CDR3 reads CASSSRDRTYEQYF. In DNA form, the CDR3 reads TGTGCCAGTAGTAGCCGGGACAGAACCTACGAGCAGTACTTC. The J gene is TRBJ2-7, the V gene TRBV19; TRBD1 aligns across 7 bases. With 4 bases clipped from V and 2 bases from J, the junction kept 5 bases outside the gene matches. The CDR3 runs to 14 residues. Looked up from germline, CDR1 is LNHDA and CDR2 is SQIVND (reference sequence).